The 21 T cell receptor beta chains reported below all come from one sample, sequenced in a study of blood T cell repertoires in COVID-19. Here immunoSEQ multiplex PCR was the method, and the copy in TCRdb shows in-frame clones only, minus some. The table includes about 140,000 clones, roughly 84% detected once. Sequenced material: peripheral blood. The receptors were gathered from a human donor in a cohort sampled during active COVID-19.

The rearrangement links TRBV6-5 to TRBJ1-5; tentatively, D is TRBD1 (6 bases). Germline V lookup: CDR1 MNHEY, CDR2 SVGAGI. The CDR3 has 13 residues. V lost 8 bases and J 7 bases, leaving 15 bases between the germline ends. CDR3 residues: CASAGGRGQPQHF. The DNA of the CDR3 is TGTGCCAGCGCCGGGGGGCGCGGGCAGCCCCAGCATTTT.

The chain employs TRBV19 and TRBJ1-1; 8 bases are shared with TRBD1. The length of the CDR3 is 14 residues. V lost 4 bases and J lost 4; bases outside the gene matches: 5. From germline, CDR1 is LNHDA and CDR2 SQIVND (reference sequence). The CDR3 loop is CASSTDRAGTEAFF. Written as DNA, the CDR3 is TGTGCCAGTAGTACGGACAGGGCGGGCACTGAAGCTTTCTTT.

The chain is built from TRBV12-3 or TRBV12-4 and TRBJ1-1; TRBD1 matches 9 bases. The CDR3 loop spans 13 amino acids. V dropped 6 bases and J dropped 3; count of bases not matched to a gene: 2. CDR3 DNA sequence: TGTGCCAGCAGAACAGGGGGCCACACTGAAGCTTTCTTT. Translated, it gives CASRTGGHTEAFF.

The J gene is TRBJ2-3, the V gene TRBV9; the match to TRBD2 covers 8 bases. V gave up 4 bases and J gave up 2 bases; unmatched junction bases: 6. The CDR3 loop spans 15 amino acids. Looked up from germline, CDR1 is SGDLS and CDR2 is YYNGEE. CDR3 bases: TGTGCCAGCAGCCCTTCTAGCGGGTTCACAGATACGCAGTATTTT. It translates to CASSPSSGFTDTQYF.

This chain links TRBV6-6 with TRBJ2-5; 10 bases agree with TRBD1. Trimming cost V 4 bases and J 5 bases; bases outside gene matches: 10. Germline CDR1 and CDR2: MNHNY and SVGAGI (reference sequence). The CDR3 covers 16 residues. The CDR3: CASSWGQGRERETQYF. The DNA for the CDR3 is TGTGCCAGCAGTTGGGGACAGGGGAGGGAAAGGGAGACCCAGTACTTC.

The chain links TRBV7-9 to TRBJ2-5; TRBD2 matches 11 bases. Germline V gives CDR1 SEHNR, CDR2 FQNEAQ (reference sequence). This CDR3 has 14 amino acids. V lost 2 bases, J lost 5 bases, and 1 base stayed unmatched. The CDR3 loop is CASSLTSGGETQYF. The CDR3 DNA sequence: TGTGCCAGCAGCTTAACTAGCGGGGGCGAGACCCAGTACTTC.

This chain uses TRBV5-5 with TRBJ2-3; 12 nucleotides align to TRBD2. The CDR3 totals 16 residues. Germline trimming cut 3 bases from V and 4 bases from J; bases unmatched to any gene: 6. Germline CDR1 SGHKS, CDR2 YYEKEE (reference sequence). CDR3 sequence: CASSSPSGGVADTQYF. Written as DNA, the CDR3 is TGTGCCAGCAGCTCCCCTAGCGGGGGGGTCGCAGATACGCAGTATTTT.

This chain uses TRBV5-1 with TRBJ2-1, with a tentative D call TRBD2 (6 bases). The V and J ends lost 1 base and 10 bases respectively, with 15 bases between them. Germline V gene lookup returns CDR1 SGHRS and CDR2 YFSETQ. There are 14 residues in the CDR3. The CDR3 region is CASSLLRGSGEQFF. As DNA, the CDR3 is TGCGCCAGCAGCTTGTTGCGGGGCTCGGGGGAGCAGTTCTTC.

In DNA form, the CDR3 reads TGCGCCAGCCGCACAGGGGATCCAACTAATGAAAAACTGTTTTTT. Amino acids: CASRTGDPTNEKLFF. J is TRBJ1-4 and V is TRBV5-1; 7 nucleotides match TRBD1. This CDR3 has 15 residues. V shed 7 bases and J 0 bases; nucleotides not matched to a gene: 6. Germline V gene data show CDR1 as SGHRS and CDR2 as YFSETQ.

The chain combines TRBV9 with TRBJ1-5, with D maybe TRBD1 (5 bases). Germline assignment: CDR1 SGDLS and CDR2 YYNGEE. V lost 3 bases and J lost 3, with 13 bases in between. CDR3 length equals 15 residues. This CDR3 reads CASSERGLNNQPQHF. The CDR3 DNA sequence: TGTGCCAGCAGCGAGAGGGGACTGAACAATCAGCCCCAGCATTTT.

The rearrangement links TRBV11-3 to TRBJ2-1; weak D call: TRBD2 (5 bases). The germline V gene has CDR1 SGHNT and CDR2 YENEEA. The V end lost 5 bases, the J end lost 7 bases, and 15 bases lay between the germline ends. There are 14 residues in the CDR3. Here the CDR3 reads CASSPRSSPNEQFF. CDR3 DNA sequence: TGTGCCAGCAGCCCACGTTCTAGCCCTAATGAGCAGTTCTTC.

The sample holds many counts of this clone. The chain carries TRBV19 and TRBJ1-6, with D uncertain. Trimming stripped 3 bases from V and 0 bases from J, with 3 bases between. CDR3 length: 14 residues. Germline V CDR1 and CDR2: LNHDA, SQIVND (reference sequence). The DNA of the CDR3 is TGTGCCAGTAGTATGCGCTCCTATAATTCACCCCTCCACTTT. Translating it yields CASSMRSYNSPLHF.

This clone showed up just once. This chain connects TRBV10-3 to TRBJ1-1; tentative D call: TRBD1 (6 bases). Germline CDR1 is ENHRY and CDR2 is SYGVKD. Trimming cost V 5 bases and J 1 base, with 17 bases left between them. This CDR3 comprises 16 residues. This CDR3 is CAISNRAIGSNTEAFF. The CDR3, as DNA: TGTGCCATCAGTAACAGGGCCATAGGCTCGAACACTGAAGCTTTCTTT.

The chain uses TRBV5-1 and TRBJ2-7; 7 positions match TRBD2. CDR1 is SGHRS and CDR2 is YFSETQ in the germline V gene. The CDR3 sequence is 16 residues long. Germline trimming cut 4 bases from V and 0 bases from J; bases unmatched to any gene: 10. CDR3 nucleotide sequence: TGCGCCAGCAGCCCCGGTGGAGCGGGGACCTCCTACGAGCAGTACTTC. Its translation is CASSPGGAGTSYEQYF.

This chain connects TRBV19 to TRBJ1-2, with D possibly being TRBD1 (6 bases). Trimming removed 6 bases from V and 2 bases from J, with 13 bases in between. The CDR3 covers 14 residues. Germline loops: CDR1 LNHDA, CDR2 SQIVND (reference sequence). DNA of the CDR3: TGTGCCAGTAGGTCGGGGACACCAAACTATGGCTACACCTTC. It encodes CASRSGTPNYGYTF.

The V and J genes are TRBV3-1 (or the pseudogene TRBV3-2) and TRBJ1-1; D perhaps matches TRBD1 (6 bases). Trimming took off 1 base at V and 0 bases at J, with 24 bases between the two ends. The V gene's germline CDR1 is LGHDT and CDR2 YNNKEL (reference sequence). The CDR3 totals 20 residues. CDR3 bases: TGTGCCAGCAGCCAAGGGCACAGGGCCCTGCCGGCGAAATTGAACACTGAAGCTTTCTTT. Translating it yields CASSQGHRALPAKLNTEAFF.

This chain's CDR3 is CASNTGTGVETQYF. The DNA for the CDR3 is TGTGCCAGCAACACCGGGACAGGGGTGGAGACCCAGTACTTC. This chain uses TRBV11-2 with TRBJ2-5, with 10 bases identical to TRBD1. J lost 5 bases, V lost 7 bases, and 7 bases had no gene match. The CDR3 consists of 14 residues. Per germline, CDR1 SGHAT and CDR2 FQNNGV.

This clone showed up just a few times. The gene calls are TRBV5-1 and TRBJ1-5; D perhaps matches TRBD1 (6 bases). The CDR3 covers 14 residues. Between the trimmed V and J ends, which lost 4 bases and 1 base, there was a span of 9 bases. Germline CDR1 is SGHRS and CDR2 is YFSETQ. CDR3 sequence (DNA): TGCGCCAGCAGCCCCGGGACAAGCAATCAGCCCCAGCATTTT. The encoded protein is CASSPGTSNQPQHF.

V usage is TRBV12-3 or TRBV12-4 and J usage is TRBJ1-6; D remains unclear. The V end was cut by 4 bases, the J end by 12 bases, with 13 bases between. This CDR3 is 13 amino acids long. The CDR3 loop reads CASSSPPRGPLHF. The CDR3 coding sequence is TGTGCCAGCAGTTCACCCCCTCGAGGACCCCTCCACTTT.

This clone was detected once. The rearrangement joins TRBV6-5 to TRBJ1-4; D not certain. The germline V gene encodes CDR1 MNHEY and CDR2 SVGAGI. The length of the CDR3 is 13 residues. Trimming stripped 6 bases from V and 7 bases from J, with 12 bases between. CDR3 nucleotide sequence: TGTGCCAGCAGACCTACAGATGTTGAAAAACTGTTTTTT. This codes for CASRPTDVEKLFF.

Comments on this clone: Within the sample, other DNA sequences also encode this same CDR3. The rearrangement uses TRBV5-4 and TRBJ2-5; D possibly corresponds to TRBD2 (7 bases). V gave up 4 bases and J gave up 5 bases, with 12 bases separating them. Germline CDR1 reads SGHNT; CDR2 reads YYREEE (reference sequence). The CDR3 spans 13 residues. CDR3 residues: CASSLGGRETQYF. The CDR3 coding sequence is TGTGCCAGCAGCCTCGGGGGGCGGGAGACCCAGTACTTC.